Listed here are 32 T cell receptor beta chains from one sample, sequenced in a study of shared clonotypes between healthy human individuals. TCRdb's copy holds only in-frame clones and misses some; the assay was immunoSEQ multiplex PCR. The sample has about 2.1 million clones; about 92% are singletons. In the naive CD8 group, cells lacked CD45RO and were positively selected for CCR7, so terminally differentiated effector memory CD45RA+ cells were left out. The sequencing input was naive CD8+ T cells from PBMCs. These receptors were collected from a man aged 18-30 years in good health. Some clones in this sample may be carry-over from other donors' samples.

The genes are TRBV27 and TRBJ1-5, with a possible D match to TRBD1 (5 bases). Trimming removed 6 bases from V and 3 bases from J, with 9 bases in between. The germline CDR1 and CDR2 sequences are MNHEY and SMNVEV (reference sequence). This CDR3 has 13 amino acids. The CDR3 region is CASSPGINQPQHF. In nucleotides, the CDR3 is TGTGCCAGCAGCCCAGGGATCAATCAGCCCCAGCATTTT.

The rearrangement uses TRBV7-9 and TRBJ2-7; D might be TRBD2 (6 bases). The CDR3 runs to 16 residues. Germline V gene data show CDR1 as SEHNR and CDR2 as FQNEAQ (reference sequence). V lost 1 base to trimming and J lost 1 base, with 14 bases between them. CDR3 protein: CASSLVGGLRSYEQYF. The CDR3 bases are TGTGCCAGCAGCTTAGTTGGAGGACTAAGGTCCTACGAGCAGTACTTC.

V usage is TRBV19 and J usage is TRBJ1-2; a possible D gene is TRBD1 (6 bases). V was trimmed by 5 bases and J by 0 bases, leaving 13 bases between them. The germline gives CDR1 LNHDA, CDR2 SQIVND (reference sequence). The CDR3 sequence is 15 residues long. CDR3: CASSPLRDTNYGYTF. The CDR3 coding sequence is TGTGCCAGTAGTCCGCTTCGGGACACTAACTATGGCTACACCTTC.

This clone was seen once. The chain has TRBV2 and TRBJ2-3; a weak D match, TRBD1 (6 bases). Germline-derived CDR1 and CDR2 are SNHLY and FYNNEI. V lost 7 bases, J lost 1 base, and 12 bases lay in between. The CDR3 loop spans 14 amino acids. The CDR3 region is CASKEQGGTDTQYF. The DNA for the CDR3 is TGTGCCAGCAAGGAACAGGGCGGCACAGATACGCAGTATTTT. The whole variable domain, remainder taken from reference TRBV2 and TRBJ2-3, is EPEVTQTPSHQVTQMGQEVILRCVPISNHLYFYWYRQILGQKVEFLVSFYNNEISEKSEIFDDQFSVERPDGSNFTLKIRSTKLEDSAMYFCASKEQGGTDTQYFGPGTRLTVL.

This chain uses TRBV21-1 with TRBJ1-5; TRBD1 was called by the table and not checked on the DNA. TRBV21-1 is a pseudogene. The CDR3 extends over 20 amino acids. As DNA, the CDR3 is TGTGCCAGCAGCATAAGGTGGAAGGGGGCCTTTAATTGCGGCAATCAGCCCCAGCATTTT. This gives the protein CASSIRWKGAFNCGNQPQHF.

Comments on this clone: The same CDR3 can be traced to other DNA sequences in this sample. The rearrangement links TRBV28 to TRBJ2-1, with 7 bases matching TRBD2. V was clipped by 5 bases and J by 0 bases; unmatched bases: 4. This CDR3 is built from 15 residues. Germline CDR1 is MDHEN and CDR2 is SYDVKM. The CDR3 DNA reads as TGTGCCAGCAGTCCCGGGGGGAGCTCCTACAATGAGCAGTTCTTC. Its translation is CASSPGGSSYNEQFF.

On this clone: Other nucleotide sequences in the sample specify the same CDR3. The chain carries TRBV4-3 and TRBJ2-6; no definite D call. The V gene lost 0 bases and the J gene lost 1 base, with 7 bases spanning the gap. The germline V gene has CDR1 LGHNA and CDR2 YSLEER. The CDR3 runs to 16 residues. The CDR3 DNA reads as TGCGCCAGCAGCCAAGATCGGATTTCTGGGGCCAACGTCCTGACTTTC. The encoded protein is CASSQDRISGANVLTF.

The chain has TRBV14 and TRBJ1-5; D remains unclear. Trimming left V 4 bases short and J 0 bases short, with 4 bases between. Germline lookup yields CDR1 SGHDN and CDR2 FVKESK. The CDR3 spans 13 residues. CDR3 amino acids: CASSRYSNQPQHF. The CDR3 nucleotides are TGTGCCAGCAGCCGGTATAGCAATCAGCCCCAGCATTTT.

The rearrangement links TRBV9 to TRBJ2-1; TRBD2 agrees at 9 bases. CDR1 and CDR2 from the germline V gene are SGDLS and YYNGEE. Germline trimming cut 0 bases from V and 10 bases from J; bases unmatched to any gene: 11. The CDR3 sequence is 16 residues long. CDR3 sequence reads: CASSVAGRGGRDEQFF. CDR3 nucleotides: TGTGCCAGCAGCGTAGCGGGTCGAGGCGGGAGGGACGAGCAGTTCTTC.

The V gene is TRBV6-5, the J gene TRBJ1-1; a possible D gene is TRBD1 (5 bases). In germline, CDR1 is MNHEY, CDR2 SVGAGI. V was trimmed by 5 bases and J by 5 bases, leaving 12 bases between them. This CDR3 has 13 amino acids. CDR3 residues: CASSGLRETEAFF. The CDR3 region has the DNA TGTGCCAGCAGTGGGCTCAGGGAGACTGAAGCTTTCTTT.

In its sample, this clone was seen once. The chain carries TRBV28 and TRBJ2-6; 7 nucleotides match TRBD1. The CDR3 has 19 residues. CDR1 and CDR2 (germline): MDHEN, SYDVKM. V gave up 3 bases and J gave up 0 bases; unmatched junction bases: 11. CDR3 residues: CASSFPYRGSSSGANVLTF. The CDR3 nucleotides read TGTGCCAGCAGTTTCCCATACAGGGGATCAAGCTCTGGGGCCAACGTCCTGACTTTC. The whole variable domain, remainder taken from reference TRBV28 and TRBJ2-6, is DVKVTQSSRYLVKRTGEKVFLECVQDMDHENMFWYRQDPGLGLRLIYFSYDVKMKEKGDIPEGYSVSREKKERFSLILESASTNQTSMYLCASSFPYRGSSSGANVLTFGAGSRLTVL.

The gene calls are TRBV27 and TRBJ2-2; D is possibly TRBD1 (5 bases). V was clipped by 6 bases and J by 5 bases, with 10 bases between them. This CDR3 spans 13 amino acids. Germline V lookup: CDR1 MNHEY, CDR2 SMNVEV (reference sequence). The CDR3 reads CASRPRVTGELFF. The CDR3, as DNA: TGTGCCAGCAGGCCCAGGGTGACCGGGGAGCTGTTTTTT.

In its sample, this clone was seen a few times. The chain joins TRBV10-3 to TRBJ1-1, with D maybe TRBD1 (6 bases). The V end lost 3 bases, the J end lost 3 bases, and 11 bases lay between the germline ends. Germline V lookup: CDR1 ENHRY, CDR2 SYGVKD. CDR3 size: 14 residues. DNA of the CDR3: TGTGCCATCAGTGACTTGGGGGCCGACACTGAAGCTTTCTTT. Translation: CAISDLGADTEAFF.

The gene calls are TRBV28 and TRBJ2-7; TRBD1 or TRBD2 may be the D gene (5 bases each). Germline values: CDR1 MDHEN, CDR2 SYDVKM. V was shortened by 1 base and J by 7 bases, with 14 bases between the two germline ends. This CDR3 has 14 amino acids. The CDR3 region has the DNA TGTGCCAGCAGTTTATTGTTGGGGGTGTGGGAGCAGTACTTC. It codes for CASSLLLGVWEQYF.

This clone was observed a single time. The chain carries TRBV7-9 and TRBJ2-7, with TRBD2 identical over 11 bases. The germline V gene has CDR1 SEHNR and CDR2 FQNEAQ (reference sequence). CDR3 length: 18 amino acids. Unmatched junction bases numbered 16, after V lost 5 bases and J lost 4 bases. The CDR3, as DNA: TGTGCCAGCAGCATCACCGGGACTAGCGGCACCTCGAGGTACGAGCAGTACTTC. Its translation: CASSITGTSGTSRYEQYF.

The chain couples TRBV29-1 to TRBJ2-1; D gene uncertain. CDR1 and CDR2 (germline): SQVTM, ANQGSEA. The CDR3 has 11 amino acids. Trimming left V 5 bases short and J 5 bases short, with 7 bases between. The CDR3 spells CSVRTNNEQFF. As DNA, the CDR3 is TGCAGCGTTCGGACCAACAATGAGCAGTTCTTC.

The CDR3 sequence is CASSEFRGGTEAFF. The CDR3 DNA is TGTGCCAGCAGTGAGTTTAGGGGTGGAACTGAAGCTTTCTTT. This chain joins TRBV6-5 and TRBJ1-1; D may be TRBD1 (5 bases). CDR3 length: 14 residues. V was shortened by 5 bases and J by 5 bases, with 15 bases between the two germline ends. The V gene's germline CDR1 is MNHEY and CDR2 SVGAGI.

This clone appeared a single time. The CDR3 sequence is CASSPSGDEQFF. The CDR3 DNA reads TGCGCCAGCAGCCCATCCGGGGATGAGCAGTTCTTC. V usage is TRBV4-1 and J usage is TRBJ2-1; weak D call: TRBD2 (5 bases). Germline-derived CDR1 and CDR2 are MGHRA and YSYEKL. This CDR3 comprises 12 residues. V shed 4 bases and J shed 8 bases, with 9 bases lying between them.

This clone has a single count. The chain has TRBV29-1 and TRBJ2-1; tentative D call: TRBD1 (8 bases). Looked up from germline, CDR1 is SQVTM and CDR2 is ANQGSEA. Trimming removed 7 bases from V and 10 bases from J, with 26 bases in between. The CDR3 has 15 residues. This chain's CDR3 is CSAGGGRVPSREQFF. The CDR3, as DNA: TGCAGCGCAGGGGGCGGGAGAGTTCCCTCAAGAGAGCAGTTCTTC.

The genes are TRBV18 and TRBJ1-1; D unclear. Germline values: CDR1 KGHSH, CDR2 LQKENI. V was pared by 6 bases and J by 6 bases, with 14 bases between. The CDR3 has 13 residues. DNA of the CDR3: TGTGCCAGCTCGAGCCCCCTGAAGCCTGAAGCTTTCTTT. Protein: CASSSPLKPEAFF.

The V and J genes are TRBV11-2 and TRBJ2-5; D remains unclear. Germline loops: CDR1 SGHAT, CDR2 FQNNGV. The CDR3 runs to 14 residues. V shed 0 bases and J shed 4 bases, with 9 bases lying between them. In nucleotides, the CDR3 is TGTGCCAGCAGCTTAGAAAGGGTTCCAGAGACCCAGTACTTC. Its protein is CASSLERVPETQYF.

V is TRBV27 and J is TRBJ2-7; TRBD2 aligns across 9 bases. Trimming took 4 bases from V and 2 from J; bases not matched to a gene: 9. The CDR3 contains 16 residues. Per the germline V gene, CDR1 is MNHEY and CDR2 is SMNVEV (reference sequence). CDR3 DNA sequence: TGTGCCAGCAGTTCAACCTCTAGCGGGAACCCCTACGAGCAGTACTTC. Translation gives CASSSTSSGNPYEQYF.

For the CDR3, the DNA is TGCGCCAGCAGCCGGGGACTAGCGGGGACCGGCTACAATGAGCAGTTCTTC. It encodes CASSRGLAGTGYNEQFF. This chain connects TRBV4-1 to TRBJ2-1; 13 nucleotides match TRBD2. Germline CDR1 reads MGHRA; CDR2 reads YSYEKL. The CDR3 extends over 17 amino acids. V shed 4 bases and J 3 bases; nucleotides not matched to a gene: 6.

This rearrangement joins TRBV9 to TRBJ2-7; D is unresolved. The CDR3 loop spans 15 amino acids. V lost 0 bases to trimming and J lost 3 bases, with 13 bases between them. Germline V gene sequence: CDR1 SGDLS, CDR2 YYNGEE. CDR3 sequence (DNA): TGTGCCAGCAGCGTAGGCGGCACCCTGGGCTACGAGCAGTACTTC. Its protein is CASSVGGTLGYEQYF. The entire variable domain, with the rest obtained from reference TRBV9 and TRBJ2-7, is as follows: DSGVTQTPKHLITATGQRVTLRCSPRSGDLSVYWYQQSLDQGLQFLIQYYNGEERAKGNILERFSAQQFPDLHSELNLSSLELGDSALYFCASSVGGTLGYEQYFGPGTRLTVT.

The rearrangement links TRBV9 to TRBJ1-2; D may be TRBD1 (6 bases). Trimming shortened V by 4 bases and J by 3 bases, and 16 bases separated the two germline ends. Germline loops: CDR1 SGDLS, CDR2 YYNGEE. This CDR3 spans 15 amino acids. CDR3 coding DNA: TGTGCCAGCAGCCCACCCGGGGGGCCGTACTATGGCTACACCTTC. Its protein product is CASSPPGGPYYGYTF.

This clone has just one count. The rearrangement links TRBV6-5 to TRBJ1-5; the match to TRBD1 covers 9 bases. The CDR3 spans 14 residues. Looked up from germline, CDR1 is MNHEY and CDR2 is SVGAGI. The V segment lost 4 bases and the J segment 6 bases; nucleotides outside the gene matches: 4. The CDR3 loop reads CASSSTGGGQPQHF. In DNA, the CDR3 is TGTGCCAGCAGTTCCACAGGGGGCGGTCAGCCCCAGCATTTT.

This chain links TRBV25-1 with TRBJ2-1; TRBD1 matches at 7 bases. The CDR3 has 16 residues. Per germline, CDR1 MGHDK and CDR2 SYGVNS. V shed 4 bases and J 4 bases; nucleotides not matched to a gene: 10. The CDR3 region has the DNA TGTGCCAGCAGTGCCCTGGGCGAGGGGGCTTACAATGAGCAGTTCTTC. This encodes CASSALGEGAYNEQFF.

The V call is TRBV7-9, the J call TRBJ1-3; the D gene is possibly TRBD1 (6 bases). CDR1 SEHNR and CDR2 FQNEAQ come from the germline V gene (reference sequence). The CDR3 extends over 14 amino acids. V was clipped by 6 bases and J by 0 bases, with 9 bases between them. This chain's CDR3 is CASRKQGSGNTIYF. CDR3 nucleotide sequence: TGTGCCAGCAGAAAACAGGGCTCTGGAAACACCATATATTTT.

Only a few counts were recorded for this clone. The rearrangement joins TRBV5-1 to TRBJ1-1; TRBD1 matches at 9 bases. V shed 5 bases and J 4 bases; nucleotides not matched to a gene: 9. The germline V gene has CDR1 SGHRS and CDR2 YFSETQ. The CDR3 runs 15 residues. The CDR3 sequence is CASRGRDRETTEAFF. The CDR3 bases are TGCGCCAGCAGGGGCCGGGACAGGGAGACCACTGAAGCTTTCTTT. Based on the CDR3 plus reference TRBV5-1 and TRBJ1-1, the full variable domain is KAGVTQTPRYLIKTRGQQVTLSCSPISGHRSVSWYQQTPGQGLQFLFEYFSETQRNKGNFPGRFSGRQFSNSRSEMNVSTLELGDSALYLCASRGRDRETTEAFFGQGTRLTVV.

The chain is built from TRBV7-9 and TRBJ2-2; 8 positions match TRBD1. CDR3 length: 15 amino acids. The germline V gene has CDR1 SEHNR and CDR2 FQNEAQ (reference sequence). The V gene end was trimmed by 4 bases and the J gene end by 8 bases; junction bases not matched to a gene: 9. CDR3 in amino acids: CASSSWDRPDGELFF. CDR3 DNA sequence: TGTGCCAGCAGCTCCTGGGACAGGCCTGATGGGGAGCTGTTTTTT. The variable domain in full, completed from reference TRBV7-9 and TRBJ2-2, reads DTGVSQNPRHKITKRGQNVTFRCDPISEHNRLYWYRQTLGQGPEFLTYFQNEAQLEKSRLLSDRFSAERPKGSFSTLEIQRTEQGDSAMYLCASSSWDRPDGELFFGEGSRLTVL.

The CDR3 loop is CASSPGIAYDEQYF. The CDR3 DNA follows: TGTGCCAGTAGTCCCGGAATAGCGTACGACGAGCAGTACTTC. The chain is built from TRBV19 and TRBJ2-7; the D gene is possibly TRBD2 (5 bases). The CDR3 is 14 amino acids. Per germline, CDR1 LNHDA and CDR2 SQIVND (reference sequence). V lost 5 bases and J 5 bases, leaving 16 bases between the germline ends.

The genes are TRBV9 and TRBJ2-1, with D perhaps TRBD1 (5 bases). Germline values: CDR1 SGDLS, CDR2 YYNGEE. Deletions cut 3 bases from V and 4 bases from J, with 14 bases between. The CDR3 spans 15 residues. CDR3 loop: CASSAIQGQYNEQFF. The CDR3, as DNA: TGTGCCAGCAGCGCGATCCAGGGTCAGTACAATGAGCAGTTCTTC.